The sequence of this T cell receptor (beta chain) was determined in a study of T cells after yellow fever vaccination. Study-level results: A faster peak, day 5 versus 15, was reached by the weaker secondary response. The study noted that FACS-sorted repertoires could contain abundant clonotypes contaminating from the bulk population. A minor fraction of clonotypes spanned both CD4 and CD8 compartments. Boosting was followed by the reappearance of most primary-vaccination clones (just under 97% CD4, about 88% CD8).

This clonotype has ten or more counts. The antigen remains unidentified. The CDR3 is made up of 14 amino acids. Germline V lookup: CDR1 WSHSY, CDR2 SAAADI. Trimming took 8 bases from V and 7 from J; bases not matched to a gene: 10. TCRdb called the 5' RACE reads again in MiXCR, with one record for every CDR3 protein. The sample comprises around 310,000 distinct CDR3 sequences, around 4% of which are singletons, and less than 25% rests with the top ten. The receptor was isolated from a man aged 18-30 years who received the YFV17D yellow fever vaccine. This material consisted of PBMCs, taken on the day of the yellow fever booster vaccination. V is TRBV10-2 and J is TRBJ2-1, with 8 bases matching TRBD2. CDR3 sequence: CASGNGGAANEQFF. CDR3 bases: TGCGCCAGCGGTAACGGGGGGGCAGCTAATGAGCAGTTCTTC.